This T cell receptor (beta chain) was sequenced in a study of vaccination effects on CD4 cells after COVID-19. Study-level findings and limits: Clones from infection and from vaccination both contracted markedly late after vaccination.

Sequencing followed a ViraFEST assay step that expanded antigen-specific CD4+ T cells with viral peptide pools. Following a 10-day culture, CD4+ T cells were purified. None of these healthy vaccinees had been infected with SARS-CoV-2 before vaccination. Wells each received under 2.5 million PBMC, cultured with about 10 IU/ml IL-2 and 10 ug/ml peptides. Clones were sequenced by immunoSEQ multiplex PCR, and TCRdb holds only the in-frame ones, with some missing. The table includes about 73,000 clones, 65% to 85% detected once. The CDR3 has 15 amino acids. Per the germline V gene, CDR1 is SGDLS and CDR2 is YYNGEE. V lost 5 bases, J lost 6 bases, and 17 bases lay in between. Of note for this clone: What it binds is unknown.

This receptor was taken from a human donor who received a COVID-19 vaccine. The sequences come from CD4+ T cells from PBMCs cultured with HCoV-NL63 spike peptides, collected before COVID-19 vaccination. The chain employs TRBV9 and TRBJ2-2; a possible D gene is TRBD1 (5 bases). This CDR3 is CASRMGPEGPGELFF. The CDR3 DNA is TGTGCCAGCAGAATGGGGCCTGAAGGTCCCGGGGAGCTGTTTTTT.